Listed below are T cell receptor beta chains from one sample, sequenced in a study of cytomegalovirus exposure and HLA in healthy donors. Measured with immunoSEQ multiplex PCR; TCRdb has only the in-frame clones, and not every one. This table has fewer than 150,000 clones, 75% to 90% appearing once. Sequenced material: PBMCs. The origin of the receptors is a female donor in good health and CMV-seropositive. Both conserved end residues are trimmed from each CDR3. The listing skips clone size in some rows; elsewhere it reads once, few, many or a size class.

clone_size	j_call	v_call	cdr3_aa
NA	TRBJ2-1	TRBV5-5	ASSLALEQF
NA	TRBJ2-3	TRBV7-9	ASSYAGGANTQY
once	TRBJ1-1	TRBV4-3	ASSHVLTSADTEAF
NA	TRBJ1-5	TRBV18	ASSRANQPQH
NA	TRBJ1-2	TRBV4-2	ASSQDRVGGYT
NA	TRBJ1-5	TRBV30	AWNHRGLPFSNQPQH
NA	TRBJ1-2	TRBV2	ASSRQELDYGYT
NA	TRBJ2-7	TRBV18	ASSPGQGPYYEQY
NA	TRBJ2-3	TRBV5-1	ASSLRTSGGTDTQY
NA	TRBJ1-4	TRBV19	ASRGRGQLNEKLF
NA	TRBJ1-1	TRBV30	AWSSHRDTEAF
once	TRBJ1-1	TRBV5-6	ASDDSSVGNTEAF
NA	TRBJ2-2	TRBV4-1	ASQEQTTGELF
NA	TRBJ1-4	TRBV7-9	ASSQRSTNEKLF
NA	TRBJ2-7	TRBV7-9	ASSPHYYEQY
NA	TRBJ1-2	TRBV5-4	ASSFTGDYGYT
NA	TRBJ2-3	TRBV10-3	ATRLAGEDTQY
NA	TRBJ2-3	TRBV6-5	ASTRGSGADTQY
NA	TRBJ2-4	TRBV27	ASSLSPIGGGAIANIQY
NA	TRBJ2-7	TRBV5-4	ASSLGQKDYEQY
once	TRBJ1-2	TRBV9	ASRNPGTGMDGYT
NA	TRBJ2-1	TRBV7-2	ASSLSRDRGFNEQF
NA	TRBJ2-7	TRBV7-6	ASSLGTEQY
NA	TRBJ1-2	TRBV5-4	ASSLEARAEYYGYT
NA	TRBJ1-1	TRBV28	ASSSPGGSAEAF
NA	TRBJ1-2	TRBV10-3	AIRGGRYGYT
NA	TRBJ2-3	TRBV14	ASSQRGNPDTQY
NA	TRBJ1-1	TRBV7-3	ASSASGANTEAF
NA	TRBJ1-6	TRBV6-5	ASSYSSGIGSPLH
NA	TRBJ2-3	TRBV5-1	ASSSRVTSTDTQY
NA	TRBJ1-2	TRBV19	ASNHNAQGYGYT
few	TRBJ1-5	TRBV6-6	ASSRQGAEQPQH
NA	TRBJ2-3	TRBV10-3	AISEPWGLAGTDTQY
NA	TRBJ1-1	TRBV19	ASKTTGGAFTEAF
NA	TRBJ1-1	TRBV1	TSSQDRTNTEAF
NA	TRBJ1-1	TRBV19	ASSQPGMSEAF
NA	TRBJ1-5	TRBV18	ASSQRDTDQPQH
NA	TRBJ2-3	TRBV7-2	ASSFPQGETDTQY
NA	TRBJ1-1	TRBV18	ASSLTARDAEAF
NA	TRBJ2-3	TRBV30	AWSAGKGTDTQY